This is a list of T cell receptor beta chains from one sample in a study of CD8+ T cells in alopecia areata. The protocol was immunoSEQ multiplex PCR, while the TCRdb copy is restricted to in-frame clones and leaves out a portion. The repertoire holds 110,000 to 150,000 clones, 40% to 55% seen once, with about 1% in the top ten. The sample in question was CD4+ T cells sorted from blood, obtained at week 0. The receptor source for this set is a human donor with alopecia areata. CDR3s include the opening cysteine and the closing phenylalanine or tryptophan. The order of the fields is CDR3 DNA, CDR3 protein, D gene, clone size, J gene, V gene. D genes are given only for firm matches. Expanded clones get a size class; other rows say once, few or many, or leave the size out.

CDR3 DNA: TGTGCCAGCAGTTTGACTAGCGCCATAGCAGAGACCCAGTACTTC
CDR3 protein: CASSLTSAIAETQYF
D gene: TRBD2
clone size: .
J gene: TRBJ2-5
V gene: TRBV27

CDR3 DNA: TGTGCCAGCAGCTTCCCGGGCCTAGGGGCCCACGAGCAGTACTTC
CDR3 protein: CASSFPGLGAHEQYF
D gene: .
clone size: .
J gene: TRBJ2-7
V gene: TRBV7-2

CDR3 DNA: TGCAGCGTTGGCTTGGACAGGGGGAAAAGTAATCAGCCCCAGCATTTT
CDR3 protein: CSVGLDRGKSNQPQHF
D gene: TRBD1
clone size: .
J gene: TRBJ1-5
V gene: TRBV29-1

CDR3 DNA: TGTGCCAGCAGCGTCCGGCCGGGTAGCAATCAGCCCCAGCATTTT
CDR3 protein: CASSVRPGSNQPQHF
D gene: .
clone size: few
J gene: TRBJ1-5
V gene: TRBV27

CDR3 DNA: TGTGCCTGGAGTGTAGGGAAGGCTAGCTTGCCCTACAATGAGCAGTTCTTC
CDR3 protein: CAWSVGKASLPYNEQFF
D gene: .
clone size: few
J gene: TRBJ2-1
V gene: TRBV30

CDR3 DNA: TGCAGCGCGGGGTCGGGGCTTAACGAGCAGTACTTC
CDR3 protein: CSAGSGLNEQYF
D gene: .
clone size: .
J gene: TRBJ2-7
V gene: TRBV29-1

CDR3 DNA: TGTGCCAGCAGTTCCCAGGGACAGTCCTACGAGCAGTACTTC
CDR3 protein: CASSSQGQSYEQYF
D gene: TRBD1
clone size: few
J gene: TRBJ2-7
V gene: TRBV27

CDR3 DNA: TGCAGCGTTGGTGTTGGGACAGGGTATGAAAAACTGTTTTTT
CDR3 protein: CSVGVGTGYEKLFF
D gene: TRBD1
clone size: .
J gene: TRBJ1-4
V gene: TRBV29-1

CDR3 DNA: TGTGCCAGCAGTTACTCAGGCGGGAGGGCCGAGCAGTACTTC
CDR3 protein: CASSYSGGRAEQYF
D gene: TRBD2
clone size: many
J gene: TRBJ2-7
V gene: TRBV6-5

CDR3 DNA: TGTGCCAGCAGCCAAGGGGACCTGGGACAGCCCCAGCATTTT
CDR3 protein: CASSQGDLGQPQHF
D gene: .
clone size: few
J gene: TRBJ1-5
V gene: TRBV4-2

CDR3 DNA: TGTGCCAGCTCCCGTCAGGACAGGGCCTACGAGCAGTACTTC
CDR3 protein: CASSRQDRAYEQYF
D gene: TRBD1
clone size: .
J gene: TRBJ2-7
V gene: TRBV18

CDR3 DNA: TGCAGCGTTGAAGATCGGGGCGAGCAGTACTTC
CDR3 protein: CSVEDRGEQYF
D gene: .
clone size: .
J gene: TRBJ2-7
V gene: TRBV29-1

CDR3 DNA: TGTGCCAGCAGCGCACAGGCTATAACAGATGAAGCTTTCTTT
CDR3 protein: CASSAQAITDEAFF
D gene: .
clone size: .
J gene: TRBJ1-1
V gene: TRBV7-8

CDR3 DNA: TGTGCCTGGAGTTCTTCTGGGTGGACCCAGTACTTC
CDR3 protein: CAWSSSGWTQYF
D gene: .
clone size: few
J gene: TRBJ2-5
V gene: TRBV30

CDR3 DNA: TGTGCCAGCAGGGGCACAGGGCAGTACGAGCAGTACTTC
CDR3 protein: CASRGTGQYEQYF
D gene: .
clone size: few
J gene: TRBJ2-7
V gene: TRBV6-6

CDR3 DNA: TGTGCCAGCAGCCGACGGGACACCCACACCGGGGAGCTGTTTTTT
CDR3 protein: CASSRRDTHTGELFF
D gene: .
clone size: once
J gene: TRBJ2-2
V gene: TRBV6-5

CDR3 DNA: TGTGCCCACTCCGGGTATCTAACCACCGAGCAGTACTTC
CDR3 protein: CAHSGYLTTEQYF
D gene: .
clone size: .
J gene: TRBJ2-7
V gene: TRBV28

CDR3 DNA: TGCGCCAGCAGCTTGGGGCAAGAGACCCAGTACTTC
CDR3 protein: CASSLGQETQYF
D gene: .
clone size: .
J gene: TRBJ2-5
V gene: TRBV5-1

CDR3 DNA: TGTGCCAGCAGTCCCGGGGATTGGACTAATGAAAAACTGTTTTTT
CDR3 protein: CASSPGDWTNEKLFF
D gene: .
clone size: many
J gene: TRBJ1-4
V gene: TRBV28

CDR3 DNA: TGCGCCAGCAGCTTGGTATTAGCGGGGGACAATGAGCAGTTCTTC
CDR3 protein: CASSLVLAGDNEQFF
D gene: TRBD2
clone size: .
J gene: TRBJ2-1
V gene: TRBV5-1

CDR3 DNA: TGTGCCATCAGTGAGGGTACAGAAGCTTTCTTT
CDR3 protein: CAISEGTEAFF
D gene: .
clone size: few
J gene: TRBJ1-1
V gene: TRBV10-3

CDR3 DNA: TGCAGCGTTGAACTACAGGACTCTGGGGCCAACGTCCTGACTTTC
CDR3 protein: CSVELQDSGANVLTF
D gene: .
clone size: few
J gene: TRBJ2-6
V gene: TRBV29-1

CDR3 DNA: TGTGCCAGCTCGGTCAGGGCCAACTATGGCTACACCTTC
CDR3 protein: CASSVRANYGYTF
D gene: .
clone size: medium-sized
J gene: TRBJ1-2
V gene: TRBV14

CDR3 DNA: TGCGCCAGCAGATGGGTCGGTGGGACAGGGGATATGGTTGAGCAGTTCTTC
CDR3 protein: CASRWVGGTGDMVEQFF
D gene: TRBD1
clone size: .
J gene: TRBJ2-1
V gene: TRBV5-1

CDR3 DNA: TGTGCCAGCAGCCAACGAGAGGGAGGGGGTGAGACCCAGTACTTC
CDR3 protein: CASSQREGGGETQYF
D gene: .
clone size: .
J gene: TRBJ2-5
V gene: TRBV4-2

CDR3 DNA: TGCAGCGTTGTGGACAGAACCTACGAGCAGTACTTC
CDR3 protein: CSVVDRTYEQYF
D gene: .
clone size: few
J gene: TRBJ2-7
V gene: TRBV29-1

CDR3 DNA: TGCGCCAGCAGCCAAGAGCCCACCCTCGGGGGCTACACCTTC
CDR3 protein: CASSQEPTLGGYTF
D gene: .
clone size: .
J gene: TRBJ1-2
V gene: TRBV4-1

CDR3 DNA: TGCGCCAGCAGCCCCAGGACAGGGGGCTTGGAGACCCAGTACTTC
CDR3 protein: CASSPRTGGLETQYF
D gene: TRBD1
clone size: few
J gene: TRBJ2-5
V gene: TRBV5-1

CDR3 DNA: TGTGCCAGCAGCCTCCCTGGCCGTGAGCAGTTCTTC
CDR3 protein: CASSLPGREQFF
D gene: .
clone size: .
J gene: TRBJ2-1
V gene: TRBV7-3

CDR3 DNA: TGCAGCGCCAGGCGTTTAAGGAGGGAGAGACAAGAGACCCAGTACTTC
CDR3 protein: CSARRLRRERQETQYF
D gene: .
clone size: .
J gene: TRBJ2-5
V gene: TRBV29-1

CDR3 DNA: TGTGCCAGCAGTCCAACATCCGGAAACACCATATATTTT
CDR3 protein: CASSPTSGNTIYF
D gene: .
clone size: .
J gene: TRBJ1-3
V gene: TRBV28

CDR3 DNA: TGTGCCAGCAGCCATACTACCGGGACTAGCGGGAGATACGAGCAGTACTTC
CDR3 protein: CASSHTTGTSGRYEQYF
D gene: TRBD2
clone size: .
J gene: TRBJ2-7
V gene: TRBV5-6

CDR3 DNA: TGTGCCAGCAGTCCCACAGGGGGCGCGTATGGCTACACCTTC
CDR3 protein: CASSPTGGAYGYTF
D gene: TRBD1
clone size: few
J gene: TRBJ1-2
V gene: TRBV28

CDR3 DNA: TGCAGCGGGGGTTCTTGGGGACTAGCGGGAGATAGGGAGCAGTTCTTC
CDR3 protein: CSGGSWGLAGDREQFF
D gene: TRBD2
clone size: .
J gene: TRBJ2-1
V gene: TRBV29-1

CDR3 DNA: TGTGCCAGCAGTGAGGCAGGGAGTGGAAACACCATATATTTT
CDR3 protein: CASSEAGSGNTIYF
D gene: .
clone size: .
J gene: TRBJ1-3
V gene: TRBV25-1

CDR3 DNA: TGTGCCAGCAGGGCCACAGGGTTAGGCAATGAGCAGTTCTTC
CDR3 protein: CASRATGLGNEQFF
D gene: .
clone size: .
J gene: TRBJ2-1
V gene: TRBV2

CDR3 DNA: TGCGCCAGCAGCCAAGTACAGGGGGGCTACGAGCAGTACTTC
CDR3 protein: CASSQVQGGYEQYF
D gene: TRBD1
clone size: .
J gene: TRBJ2-7
V gene: TRBV4-1

CDR3 DNA: TGTGCCACCAGCAGAGAAGGGGGGAGATACTATGGCTACACCTTC
CDR3 protein: CATSREGGRYYGYTF
D gene: .
clone size: .
J gene: TRBJ1-2
V gene: TRBV15

CDR3 DNA: TGCAGCGTTGTAGGAGTGCAGACGGACTATGGCTACACCTTC
CDR3 protein: CSVVGVQTDYGYTF
D gene: .
clone size: .
J gene: TRBJ1-2
V gene: TRBV29-1

CDR3 DNA: TGTGCCTGGAGCCAGGGGGGAGTTGGCTACACCTTC
CDR3 protein: CAWSQGGVGYTF
D gene: TRBD1
clone size: .
J gene: TRBJ1-2
V gene: TRBV30

CDR3 DNA: TGTGCCAGCAGCCAAGATACTAGCGGGAGTTCCGAGCAGTACTTC
CDR3 protein: CASSQDTSGSSEQYF
D gene: TRBD2
clone size: .
J gene: TRBJ2-7
V gene: TRBV14

CDR3 DNA: TGCAGCGTTGTAGTAACGGGGGCTAACTATGGCTACACCTTC
CDR3 protein: CSVVVTGANYGYTF
D gene: .
clone size: .
J gene: TRBJ1-2
V gene: TRBV29-1

CDR3 DNA: TGTGCCTGGAGTGCCGGGATGGAGACCCAGTACTTC
CDR3 protein: CAWSAGMETQYF
D gene: .
clone size: .
J gene: TRBJ2-5
V gene: TRBV30

CDR3 DNA: TGTGCCAGCAGCGTAGTACTAGCGGGTAACACCGGGGAGCTGTTTTTT
CDR3 protein: CASSVVLAGNTGELFF
D gene: TRBD2
clone size: once
J gene: TRBJ2-2
V gene: TRBV9

CDR3 DNA: TGTGCCAGCAGCTTAGGAGTGCGCGCTTTCTTT
CDR3 protein: CASSLGVRAFF
D gene: .
clone size: .
J gene: TRBJ1-1
V gene: TRBV7-9

CDR3 DNA: TGCGCCAGCAGCCAAGATGATCCTAGCGGGAGACGGAATGAGCAGTTCTTC
CDR3 protein: CASSQDDPSGRRNEQFF
D gene: TRBD2
clone size: .
J gene: TRBJ2-1
V gene: TRBV4-1

CDR3 DNA: TGTGCCAGCAGCCTCCGGACAGGGGGCGGAGGAGAGACCCAGTACTTC
CDR3 protein: CASSLRTGGGGETQYF
D gene: TRBD1
clone size: .
J gene: TRBJ2-5
V gene: TRBV14

CDR3 DNA: TGTGCCAGCAGCTTAACCGGGACCGCTGAAGCTTTCTTT
CDR3 protein: CASSLTGTAEAFF
D gene: .
clone size: many
J gene: TRBJ1-1
V gene: TRBV7-3

CDR3 DNA: TGTGCCAGCGGAAGGGGCCAAGAGACCCAGTACTTC
CDR3 protein: CASGRGQETQYF
D gene: .
clone size: few
J gene: TRBJ2-5
V gene: TRBV2

CDR3 DNA: TGTGCCAGCAAGCTCGATAGCAATCAGCCCCAGCATTTT
CDR3 protein: CASKLDSNQPQHF
D gene: .
clone size: few
J gene: TRBJ1-5
V gene: TRBV6-5